Detailed here is one T cell receptor (beta chain). The antigen remains unidentified. One end of the junction fails to match germline, which may point to a read error. The authors ran a second PCR of 7 to 11 cycles using a sample-barcoded 5' primer and a J-beta primer mix. Via MiXCR, TCRdb re-called the 5' RACE reads, giving one row per CDR3 protein. The sample consists of around 1,500,000 distinct CDR3 sequences, over 25% of them appearing once. The data were taken from a study of blood T cells in healthy people across ages. Study-level points and caveats: Long-lived and aged donors differed, with more naive CD4+ cells and higher diversity in the long-lived. Age showed a roughly linear inverse relationship with TCR beta diversity per million T cells.

This CDR3 spans 16 amino acids. Germline V lookup: CDR1 SGHRS, CDR2 YFSETQ. Each donor gave 9.5 to 10 milliliters of peripheral blood. The sequenced sample consisted of blood. The chain employs TRBV5-1 and TRBJ2-7; 7 positions match TRBD2. The TCR comes from a woman in her twenties or thirties in good health. For the CDR3, the DNA is TGCGCCAACAGCCCGGGGGGAGCGGCCCCTTCCTACGAGCAGTACTTC. It yields the protein CANSPGGAAPSYEQYF.